This T cell receptor (beta chain) was observed in a study of OX40 agonist ivuxolimab in advanced cancers. For the wider study: Ivuxolimab, which targeted the costimulatory receptor OX40 (CD134), was an agonistic, fully human IgG2 monoclonal antibody. Partial responses were achieved by three dose-escalation patients, of whom one had hepatocellular carcinoma and two had cutaneous melanoma. In the dose-escalation cohort, approximately 83% of patients were male, and the mean age was roughly 56 years with a range of roughly 23 to 90. Intravenous ivuxolimab was administered to patients every 2 weeks at six dose levels: 0.01, 0.1, 0.3, 1.5, 3 and 10 mg/kg. The purpose of peripheral TCRbeta sequencing was to test whether ivuxolimab changed TCR sequence diversity and led to clonal T-cell expansion. Of the 52 patients in dose escalation, some 20 had hepatocellular carcinoma, some 15 had melanoma, 9 had renal cell carcinoma and 9 had head and neck cancer. Prior anti-PD-1, anti-PD-L1 or anti-CTLA-4 therapy was permitted, and checkpoint inhibitors had been received by around 40% of dose-escalation patients. The paper reports the monotherapy dose-escalation portion (N of about 56 patients) of the phase I ivuxolimab trial. Broader findings and caveats from the paper: After ivuxolimab, CD8+ T cells had more expanded clones than CD4+ T cells on average. Low levels of normalized T-cell clonal expansion were also shown by some nonresponding patients. Antigen specificity was not determined for the clonally expanded peripheral T cells. In partial responders in the 0.1-3.0 mg/kg groups, normalized peripheral clonal expansion was found to be among the lowest, especially among CD8+ T cells. Clonal expansion of both CD4+ and CD8+ blood T cells was observed from baseline to week 6 at doses 0.1 to 3.0 mg/kg.

Per the germline V gene, MDHEN is the CDR1 and SYDVKM is the CDR2. Measured from the cysteine to the phenylalanine, the CDR3 is 13 residues long. The DNA shown is the 39-base CDR3, in frame from base 1. V gives up 4 bases and J gives up 4 bases, and the segment between their germline ends measures 11 bases. Genomic DNA was extracted from sorted cells for sequencing of the TCRbeta CDR3 region. TCRbeta CDR3 regions were sequenced using the immunoSEQ Assay. The clones in this table, taken by TCRdb from immuneACCESS, are in-frame only. Not every clone is retained; where verified, under half of the shortfall comes from an unresolved V gene, and the cause of the rest is unknown. Present in this sample are under 15,000 clones, 75% to 85% of which were seen just once. Roughly 47% of the sample is taken by the ten largest. About this clone itself: No antigen is known for it. Base quality data are lacking; no much larger clone is found one base away.

The trial excluded patients who had a history of autoimmune disease or were on systemic immunosuppression. Peripheral blood for TCR sequencing was collected from all dose cohorts at baseline, on cycle 4 day 1, and on cycle 7 day 1. The samples were drawn from a first-in-human, open-label, multicenter phase I dose-escalation trial of ivuxolimab. Adults with locally advanced or metastatic head and neck squamous cell, hepatocellular, melanoma or renal cell carcinoma were enrolled in the trial. CD4+ and CD8+ T cells were sorted separately from peripheral blood before TCR sequencing. The sample was CD4+ or CD8+ T cells sorted from blood, taken in a trial of the OX40 agonist ivuxolimab. The rearranged chain carries TRBV28 and TRBJ2-7; the D gene is perhaps TRBD2, from 5 matching bases. The clonotype comes from an adult with an advanced solid tumor such as melanoma, head and neck, liver or kidney cancer. The base sequence is TGTGCCAGCAGTTCTAGGACTGGTTACGAGCAGTACTTC. Its product reads: CASSSRTGYEQYF.